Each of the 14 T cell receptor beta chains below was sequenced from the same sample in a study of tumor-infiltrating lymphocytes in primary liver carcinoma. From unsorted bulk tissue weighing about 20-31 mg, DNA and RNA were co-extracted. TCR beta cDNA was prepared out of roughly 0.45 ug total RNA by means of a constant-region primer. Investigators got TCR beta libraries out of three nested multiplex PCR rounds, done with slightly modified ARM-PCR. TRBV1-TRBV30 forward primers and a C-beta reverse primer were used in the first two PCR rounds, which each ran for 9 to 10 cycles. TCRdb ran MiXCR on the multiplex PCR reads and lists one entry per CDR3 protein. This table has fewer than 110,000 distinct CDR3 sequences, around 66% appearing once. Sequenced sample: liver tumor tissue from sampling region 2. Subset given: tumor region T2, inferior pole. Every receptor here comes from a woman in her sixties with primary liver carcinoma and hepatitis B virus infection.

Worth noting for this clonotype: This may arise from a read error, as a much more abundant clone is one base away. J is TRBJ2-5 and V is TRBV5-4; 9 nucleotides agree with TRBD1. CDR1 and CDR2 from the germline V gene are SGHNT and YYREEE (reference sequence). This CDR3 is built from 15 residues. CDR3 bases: TGTGCCAGCAGCCCCGACAGGGGGATCAAAGAGACCGAGTACTTC. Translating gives CASSPDRGIKETEYF.

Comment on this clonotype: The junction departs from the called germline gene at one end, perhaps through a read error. This chain's CDR3 is CASSLMGHHTVTQYF. DNA for the CDR3: TGTGCCAGCAGCTTAATGGGACACCATACAGTTACGCAGTATTTT. The genes are TRBV11-2 and TRBJ2-3; D may be TRBD1 (6 bases). Per germline, CDR1 SGHAT and CDR2 FQNNGV. This CDR3 has 15 amino acids.

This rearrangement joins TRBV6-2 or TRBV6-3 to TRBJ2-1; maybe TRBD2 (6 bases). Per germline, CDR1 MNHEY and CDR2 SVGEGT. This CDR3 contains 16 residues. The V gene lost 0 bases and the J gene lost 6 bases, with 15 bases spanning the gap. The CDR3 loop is CASSYSIRTIFNEQFF. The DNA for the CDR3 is TGTGCCAGCAGTTACTCGATCAGGACTATATTCAATGAGCAGTTCTTC.

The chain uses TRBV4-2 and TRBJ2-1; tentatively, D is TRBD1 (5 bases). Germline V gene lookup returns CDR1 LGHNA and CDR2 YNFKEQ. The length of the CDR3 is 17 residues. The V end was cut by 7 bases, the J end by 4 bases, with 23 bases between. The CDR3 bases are TGTGCCAGCACCAGAGAGAACAGGATGGGTTCATACAATGAGCAGTTCTTC. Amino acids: CASTRENRMGSYNEQFF.

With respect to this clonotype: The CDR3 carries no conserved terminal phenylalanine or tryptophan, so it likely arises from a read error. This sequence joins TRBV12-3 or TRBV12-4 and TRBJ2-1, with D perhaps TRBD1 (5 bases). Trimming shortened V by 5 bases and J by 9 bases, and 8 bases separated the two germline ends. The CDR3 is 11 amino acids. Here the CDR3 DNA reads TGTGCCAGCAGTCGACAGCTTGAGCAGTTCTCC. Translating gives CASSRQLEQFS.

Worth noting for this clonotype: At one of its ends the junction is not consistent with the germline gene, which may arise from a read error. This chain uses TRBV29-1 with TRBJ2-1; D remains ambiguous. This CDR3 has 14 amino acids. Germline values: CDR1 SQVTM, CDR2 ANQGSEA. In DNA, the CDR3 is TGCAGCGTTCGTCAGACCGGGTGGTACAATGGGCAGTTCTTC. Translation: CSVRQTGWYNGQFF.

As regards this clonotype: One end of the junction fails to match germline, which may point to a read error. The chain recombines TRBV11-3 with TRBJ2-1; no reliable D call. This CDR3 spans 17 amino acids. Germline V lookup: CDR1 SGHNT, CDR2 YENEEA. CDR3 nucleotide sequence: TGTGCCAGCAGCATAGGGTTCGGTGGGCTTTCCTACAATGGGCAGTTCTTC. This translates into CASSIGFGGLSYNGQFF.

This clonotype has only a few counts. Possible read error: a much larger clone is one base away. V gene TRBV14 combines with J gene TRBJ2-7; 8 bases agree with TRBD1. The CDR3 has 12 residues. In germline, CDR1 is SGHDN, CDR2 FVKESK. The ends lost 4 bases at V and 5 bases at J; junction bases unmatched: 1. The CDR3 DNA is TGTGCCAGCAGCCGCAGGGGGCACGAGCAGTACTTC. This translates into CASSRRGHEQYF.

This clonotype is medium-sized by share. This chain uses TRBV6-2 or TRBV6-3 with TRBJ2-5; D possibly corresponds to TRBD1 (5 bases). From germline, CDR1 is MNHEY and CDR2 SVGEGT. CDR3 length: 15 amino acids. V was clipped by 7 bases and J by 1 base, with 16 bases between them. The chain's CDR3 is CASTISRTPQETQYF. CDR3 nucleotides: TGTGCCAGCACGATATCCAGGACACCCCAAGAGACCCAGTACTTC.

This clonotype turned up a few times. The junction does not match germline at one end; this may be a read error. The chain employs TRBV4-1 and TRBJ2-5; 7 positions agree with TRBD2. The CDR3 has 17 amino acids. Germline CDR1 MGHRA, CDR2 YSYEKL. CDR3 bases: TGCGCCAACAGCCAAGAAATCGGGAGGACTGGTTTTGAGACCCAGTACTTC. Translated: CANSQEIGRTGFETQYF.

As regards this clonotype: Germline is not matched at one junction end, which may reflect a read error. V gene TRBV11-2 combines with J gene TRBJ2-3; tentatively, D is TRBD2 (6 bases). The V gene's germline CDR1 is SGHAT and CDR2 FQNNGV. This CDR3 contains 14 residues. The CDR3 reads CASILGLPTDMQYF. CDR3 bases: TGTGCCAGCATCCTGGGACTTCCCACAGATATGCAGTATTTT.

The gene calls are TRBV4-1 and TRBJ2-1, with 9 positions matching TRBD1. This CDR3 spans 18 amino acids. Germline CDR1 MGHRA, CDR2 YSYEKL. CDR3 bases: TGCGCTAACAGCCATGGGGGACTACAGGGGGCCTCCTACAATGAGCAGTTCTTC. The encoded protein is CANSHGGLQGASYNEQFF.

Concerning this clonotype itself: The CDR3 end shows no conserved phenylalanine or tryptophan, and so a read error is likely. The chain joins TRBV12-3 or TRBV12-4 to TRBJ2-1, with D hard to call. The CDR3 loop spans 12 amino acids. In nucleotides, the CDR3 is TGTGCCAGCAGCCGGAGACCAAATGAACAGTTCCTC. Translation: CASSRRPNEQFL.

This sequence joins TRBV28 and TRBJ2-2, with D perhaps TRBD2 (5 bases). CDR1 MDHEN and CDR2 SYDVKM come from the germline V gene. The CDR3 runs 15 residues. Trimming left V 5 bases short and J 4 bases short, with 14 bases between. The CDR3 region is CASSPAGSGTGELFF. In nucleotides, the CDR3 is TGTGCCAGCAGTCCTGCGGGCAGCGGCACCGGGGAGCTGTTTTTT.